The entry below describes one T cell receptor (beta chain). The data were obtained in a study of blood T cell repertoires in COVID-19. About the study: From T cells, B-cell-depleted T cells, or PBMCs came the material, which was cDNA or gDNA.

Study processing details: Cell counts per sample came from amplifying reference gene primers. Only in-frame clones appear in the TCRdb table, and some are missing; sequencing was by immunoSEQ multiplex PCR. V and J calls and clone size are as listed in that table; D and trimming were resolved from the DNA. In the table there are some 170,000 clones, approximately 90% of which are singletons. Germline V gene data show CDR1 as SGHAT and CDR2 as FQNNGV. CDR3 length: 14 amino acids. The V gene lost 5 bases and the J gene lost 6 bases, with 16 bases spanning the gap. The sequenced material came from peripheral blood. The chain is built from TRBV11-2 and TRBJ1-1; D perhaps matches TRBD1 (5 bases). The receptor comes from a woman aged 70-85 years with COVID-19, enrolled during active disease. The CDR3 sequence: CASSLGIGAAEAFF. For the CDR3, the DNA is TGTGCCAGCAGCCTAGGGATAGGGGCGGCTGAAGCTTTCTTT.